This T cell receptor (beta chain) comes out of a study of monozygotic twins with inflammatory bowel disease. Findings of the study overall: Lower sharing of clonotypes with other individuals was seen in IBD patients than in healthy twins. This was most marked in patients showing signs of disease activity.

In the case of this clonotype: Its antigen is as yet unknown.

Per germline, CDR1 SGHTA and CDR2 FQGNSA. CDR3 size: 14 residues. From its re-call of the 5' RACE reads, TCRdb lists each CDR3 protein once, without DNA. The sample has about 210,000 distinct CDR3 sequences; the top ten hold 7.5% to 9.5%. The receptor was derived from a human donor with ulcerative colitis or Crohn's disease, or a healthy co-twin of an affected twin (not recorded which). Source material: blood. The chain has TRBV7-2 and TRBJ2-7. CDR3 sequence reads: CASSRGVYSYEQYF.